A single sample is the source of the 3 T cell receptor beta chains below, sequenced in a study of tumor and adjacent non-tumor tissue in lung cancer. Three rounds of nested PCR, following a modified ARM-PCR protocol, produced the TCRbeta library. TCRdb processed the multiplex PCR reads anew with MiXCR; each CDR3 protein has one entry. The sample gives about 110,000 distinct CDR3 sequences, around 80% of which show up once; around 37% is in the top ten. No cell sorting was done before RNA was extracted from the tissue. Sample: lung tumor tissue. Source of these receptors: an older woman with non-small cell lung cancer.

The CDR3 DNA is TGCAGCGTAGCTTCCGACAGGGTCAGCTACGAGCAGTACTTC. Protein: CSVASDRVSYEQYF. V usage is TRBV29-1 and J usage is TRBJ2-7; 7 positions match TRBD1. Losses at the gene ends were 6 bases for V and 3 bases for J; bases not matched to a gene: 11. This CDR3 comprises 14 residues. Germline lookup yields CDR1 SQVTM and CDR2 ANQGSEA.

With regard to this clonotype: Compared with germline, one end of the junction differs, possibly owing to a read error. The CDR3 DNA reads TGTCCCAGCAGTGTAACAGGGTTTTTCAACTATGGCTACACCTTC. Protein product: CPSSVTGFFNYGYTF. This chain connects TRBV6-1 to TRBJ1-2, with TRBD1 as a possible D gene (6 bases). The CDR3 covers 15 residues. In germline, CDR1 is MNHNS, CDR2 SASEGT.

On this clonotype itself: This could be a read error, since a much larger clone is one nucleotide away. The CDR3 coding sequence is TGCAGCGTTGTTACAGTGGAGAACACCGGGGAGCTGTTTTTT. Translated, it gives CSVVTVENTGELFF. V usage is TRBV29-1 and J usage is TRBJ2-2; no reliable D call. Deletions cut 4 bases from V and 1 base from J, with 10 bases between. This CDR3 has 14 residues. Germline assignment: CDR1 SQVTM and CDR2 ANQGSEA.